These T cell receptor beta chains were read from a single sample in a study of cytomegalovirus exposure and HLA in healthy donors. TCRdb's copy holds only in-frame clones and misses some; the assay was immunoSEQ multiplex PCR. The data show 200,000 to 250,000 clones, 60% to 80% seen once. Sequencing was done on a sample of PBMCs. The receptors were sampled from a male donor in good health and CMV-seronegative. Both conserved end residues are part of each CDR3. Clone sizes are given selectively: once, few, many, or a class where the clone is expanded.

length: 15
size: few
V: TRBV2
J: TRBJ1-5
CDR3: CASSVTGVSNQPQHF

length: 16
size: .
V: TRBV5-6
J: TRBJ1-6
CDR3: CASSLIPQGRDSPLHF

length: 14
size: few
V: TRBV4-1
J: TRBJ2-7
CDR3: CASSQVRGTHEQYF

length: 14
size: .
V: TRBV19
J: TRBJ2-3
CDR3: CASSIATVTDTQYF

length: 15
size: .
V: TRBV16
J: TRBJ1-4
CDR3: CASSHLGQGIEKLFF

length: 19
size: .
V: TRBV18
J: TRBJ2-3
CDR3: CASSPLPFTSGRRTDTQYF

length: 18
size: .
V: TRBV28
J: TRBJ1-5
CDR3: CASSFPRDSLDSNQPQHF

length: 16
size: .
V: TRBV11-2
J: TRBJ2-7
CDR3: CASSASGAGRWYEQYF

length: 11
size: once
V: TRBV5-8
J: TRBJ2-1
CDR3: CASRLTPEQFF

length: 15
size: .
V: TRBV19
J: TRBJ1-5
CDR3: CATKGGARGNQPQHF

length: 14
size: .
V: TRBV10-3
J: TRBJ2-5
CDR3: CATQLGGGRETQYF

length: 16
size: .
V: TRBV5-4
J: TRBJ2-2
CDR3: CASSLGQGANTGELFF

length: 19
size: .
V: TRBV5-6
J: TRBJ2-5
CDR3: CASSSQTSGRVTAPETQYF